This is a list of T cell receptor beta chains from one sample in a study of shared clonotypes between healthy human individuals. The table came from immunoSEQ multiplex PCR; TCRdb's copy has only in-frame clones and leaves some out. The table includes fewer than 850,000 clones, 55% to 75% detected once. The sequencing sample was made of memory CD4+ T cells sorted from blood. The receptors derive from a woman in her thirties in good health. Both conserved end residues are part of each CDR3. Fields, in order: CDR3 length, D gene, clone size, J gene, V gene, CDR3 protein, CDR3 DNA. The D gene is left open where the match is weak. The size of a clone is reported for some rows only, either as once, few or many, or as a class for expanded clones.

>17|TRBD1|.|TRBJ2-2|TRBV7-8
CASSLASGTGPSGELFF
TGTGCCAGCAGCTTAGCTTCCGGGACAGGGCCTTCCGGGGAGCTGTTTTTT
>12|.|.|TRBJ2-7|TRBV5-5
CASRRTDYEQYF
TGTGCCAGCAGACGTACAGACTACGAGCAGTACTTC
>15|TRBD2|.|TRBJ2-1|TRBV29-1
CSGSSLAGGSAEQFF
TGCAGCGGAAGTTCATTAGCGGGAGGATCGGCTGAGCAGTTCTTC
>16|.|.|TRBJ1-5|TRBV19
CASSIAGQQNNQPQHF
TGTGCCAGTAGTATAGCAGGACAGCAGAATAATCAGCCCCAGCATTTT
>16|.|few|TRBJ2-1|TRBV18
CASSATPQSSYNEQFF
TGTGCCAGCTCAGCGACCCCTCAGAGCTCCTACAATGAGCAGTTCTTC
>16|.|once|TRBJ1-3|TRBV18
CASSPIARGAGNTIYF
TGTGCCAGCTCACCAATAGCCAGGGGCGCTGGAAACACCATATATTTT
>14|TRBD2|.|TRBJ2-3|TRBV6-1
CASRPGLAGESQYF
TGTGCCAGCAGACCGGGACTAGCGGGAGAAAGTCAGTATTTT
>14|.|.|TRBJ2-3|TRBV19
CASSMQRITDTQYF
TGTGCCAGTAGTATGCAGCGGATCACAGATACGCAGTATTTT
>16|TRBD2|.|TRBJ2-7|TRBV4-2
CASSQRTSGSSYEQYF
TGTGCCAGCAGCCAAAGGACTAGCGGGAGCTCCTACGAGCAGTACTTC
>15|TRBD1|few|TRBJ2-3|TRBV19
CASREQGAGTDTQYF
TGTGCCAGCAGAGAACAGGGGGCTGGGACAGATACGCAGTATTTT
>12|.|.|TRBJ1-4|TRBV4-2
CASRRQNEKLFF
TGTGCCAGCAGAAGACAGAATGAAAAACTGTTTTTT
>12|.|.|TRBJ1-2|TRBV5-1
CASSPRRGGYTF
TGCGCCAGCAGCCCCCGCCGTGGTGGCTACACCTTC
>12|.|.|TRBJ2-7|TRBV9
CASRGTRNEQYF
TGTGCCAGCAGGGGGACCAGAAACGAGCAGTACTTC
>13|TRBD2|.|TRBJ2-7|TRBV18
CASSPRGSYEQYF
TGTGCCAGCTCACCTCGCGGGAGCTACGAGCAGTACTTC
>15|TRBD2|.|TRBJ2-7|TRBV7-2
CASSMEAGGMDEQYF
TGTGCCAGCAGCATGGAAGCGGGAGGGATGGACGAGCAGTACTTC
>13|.|.|TRBJ2-7|TRBV7-2
CASSAWGVYEQYF
TGTGCCAGCAGCGCTTGGGGAGTCTACGAGCAGTACTTC
>15|.|.|TRBJ1-5|TRBV27
CATPNLRRFNQPQHF
TGTGCCACCCCGAACCTCAGGCGATTCAATCAGCCCCAGCATTTT
>12|.|few|TRBJ2-2|TRBV29-1
CSGKSYTGELFF
TGCAGCGGGAAGAGTTACACCGGGGAGCTGTTTTTT
>13|.|few|TRBJ1-5|TRBV6-1
CASVRGINQPQHF
TGTGCCAGCGTCCGGGGTATTAATCAGCCCCAGCATTTT
>16|TRBD2|.|TRBJ2-3|TRBV5-1
CASSLGLAGPTDTQYF
TGCGCCAGCAGCTTGGGTCTAGCGGGTCCTACAGATACGCAGTATTTT
>16|TRBD1|.|TRBJ2-7|TRBV11-2
CASSSQGESSSYEQYF
TGTGCCAGCAGCTCACAGGGGGAGAGCTCATCCTACGAGCAGTACTTC
>12|.|.|TRBJ2-1|TRBV2
CASSNQYNEQFF
TGTGCCAGCAGTAACCAGTACAATGAGCAGTTCTTC
>15|TRBD2|.|TRBJ2-7|TRBV4-2
CASSQVRTSGYEQYF
TGTGCCAGCAGCCAAGTGAGGACTAGCGGTTACGAGCAGTACTTC
>15|.|.|TRBJ2-4|TRBV5-4
CASSYMGQAKNIQYF
TGTGCCAGCAGCTACATGGGACAAGCCAAAAACATTCAGTACTTC
>18|.|.|TRBJ2-7|TRBV4-2
CASSQEHPSVGATYEQYF
TGTGCCAGCAGCCAAGAGCACCCCTCAGTTGGCGCCACCTACGAGCAGTACTTC
>13|.|.|TRBJ1-4|TRBV7-9
CASRRGSGEKLFF
TGTGCCAGCAGGAGGGGCTCAGGTGAAAAACTGTTTTTT
>13|.|.|TRBJ2-1|TRBV6-5
CASSYFGGKAQFF
TGTGCCAGCAGTTACTTCGGCGGGAAGGCGCAGTTCTTC
>14|.|.|TRBJ1-2|TRBV6-1
CASSELVQGYGYTF
TGTGCCAGCAGTGAATTGGTACAGGGCTATGGCTACACCTTC
>13|.|.|TRBJ1-3|TRBV6-5
CASSAVTGNTIYF
TGTGCCAGCAGTGCCGTCACGGGAAACACCATATATTTT
>12|.|once|TRBJ2-7|TRBV10-3
CAISDRTYEQYF
TGTGCCATCAGCGACCGAACCTACGAGCAGTACTTC
>15|.|.|TRBJ1-2|TRBV5-6
CASSFAGSRNYGYTF
TGTGCCAGCAGCTTCGCAGGAAGCCGAAACTATGGCTACACCTTC
>13|.|many|TRBJ2-4|TRBV29-1
CSVRNREGDIQYF
TGCAGCGTCCGAAACAGGGAGGGGGACATTCAGTACTTC